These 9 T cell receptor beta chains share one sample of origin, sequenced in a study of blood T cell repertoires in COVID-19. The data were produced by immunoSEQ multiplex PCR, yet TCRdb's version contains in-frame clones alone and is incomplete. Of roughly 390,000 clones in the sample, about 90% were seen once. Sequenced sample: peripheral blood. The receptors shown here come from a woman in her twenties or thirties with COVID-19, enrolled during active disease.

As DNA, the CDR3 is TGCGCCAGCAGCCCTCCGGGACAGAGGCGGTTAGCGAACTCACCCCTCCACTTT. Protein sequence: CASSPPGQRRLANSPLHF. The rearrangement links TRBV4-1 to TRBJ1-6; 7 nucleotides match TRBD1. CDR3 length: 18 amino acids. Germline V CDR1 and CDR2: MGHRA, YSYEKL. The V segment lost 4 bases and the J segment 10 bases; nucleotides outside the gene matches: 19.

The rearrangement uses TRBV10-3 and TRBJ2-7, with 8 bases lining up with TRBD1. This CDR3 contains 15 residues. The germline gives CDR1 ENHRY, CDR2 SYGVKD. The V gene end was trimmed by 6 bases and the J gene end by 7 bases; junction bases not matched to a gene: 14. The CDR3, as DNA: TGTGCCATCAGCCGGGACCGACAGGGGACTTCGGAGCAGTACTTC. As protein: CAISRDRQGTSEQYF.

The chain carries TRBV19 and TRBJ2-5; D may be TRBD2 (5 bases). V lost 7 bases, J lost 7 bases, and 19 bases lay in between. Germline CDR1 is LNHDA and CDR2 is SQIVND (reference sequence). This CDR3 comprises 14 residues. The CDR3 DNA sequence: TGTGCCAGTAAATCATCGGGCCCTGCGGGGACCCAGTACTTC. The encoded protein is CASKSSGPAGTQYF.

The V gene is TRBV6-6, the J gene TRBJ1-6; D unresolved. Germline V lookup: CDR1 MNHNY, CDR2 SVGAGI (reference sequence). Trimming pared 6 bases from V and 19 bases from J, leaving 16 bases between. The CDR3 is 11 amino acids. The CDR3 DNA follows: TGTGCCAGCAGCCCTGGGCCCCTAAGACACTTT. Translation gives CASSPGPLRHF.

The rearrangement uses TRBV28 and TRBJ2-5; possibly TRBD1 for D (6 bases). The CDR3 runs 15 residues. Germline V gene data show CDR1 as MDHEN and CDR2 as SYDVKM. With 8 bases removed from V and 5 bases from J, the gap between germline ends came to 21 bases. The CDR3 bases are TGTGCCAGCGGATCACAGGGTGTTAAGATGGAGACCCAGTACTTC. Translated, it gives CASGSQGVKMETQYF.

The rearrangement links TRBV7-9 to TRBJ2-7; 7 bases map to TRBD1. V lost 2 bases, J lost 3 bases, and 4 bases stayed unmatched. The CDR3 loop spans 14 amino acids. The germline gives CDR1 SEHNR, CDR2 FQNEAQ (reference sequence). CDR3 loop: CASSLIAGGYEQYF. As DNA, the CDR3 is TGTGCCAGCAGCTTAATAGCAGGGGGCTACGAGCAGTACTTC.

The CDR3 here is CASSFMQGRDEQYF. The CDR3 region has the DNA TGTGCCAGCAGTTTTATGCAGGGAAGGGACGAGCAGTACTTC. This chain joins TRBV6-2 or TRBV6-3 and TRBJ2-7; D may be TRBD1 (5 bases). Deletions cut 4 bases from V and 5 bases from J, with 15 bases between. Germline CDR1 is MNHEY and CDR2 is SVGEGT. The CDR3 covers 14 residues.

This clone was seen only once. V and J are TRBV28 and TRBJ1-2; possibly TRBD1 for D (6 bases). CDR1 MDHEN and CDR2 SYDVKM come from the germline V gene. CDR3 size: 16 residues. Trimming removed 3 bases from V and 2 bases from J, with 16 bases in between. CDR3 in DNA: TGTGCCAGCAGTTTCCGAGCCCGGACAGTGAACTATGGCTACACCTTC. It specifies CASSFRARTVNYGYTF.

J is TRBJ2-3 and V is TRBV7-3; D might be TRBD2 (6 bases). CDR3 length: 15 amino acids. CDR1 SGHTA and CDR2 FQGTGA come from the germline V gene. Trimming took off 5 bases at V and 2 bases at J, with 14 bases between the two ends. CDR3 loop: CASSPPGLNTDTQYF. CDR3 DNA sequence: TGTGCCAGCAGCCCTCCGGGACTTAACACAGATACGCAGTATTTT.